What follows describes a single T cell receptor (beta chain). These data are taken from a study of T cell responses to AZD1222 COVID-19 vaccine. Clones were read by immunoSEQ multiplex PCR, and TCRdb kept only the in-frame ones, dropping some. The sample lists over 55,000 clones; around 83% were seen once. The CDR3 is 14 amino acids. Germline V gene sequence: CDR1 MNHNY, CDR2 SVGAGI (reference sequence). With 7 bases clipped from V and 5 bases from J, the junction kept 9 bases outside the gene matches. This sample comprised peripheral blood, obtained on day 0 of AZD1222 vaccination. The V gene is TRBV6-6, the J gene TRBJ2-5; 8 positions agree with TRBD2. The clonotype originates from an adult in good health. As DNA, the CDR3 is TGTGCCAGCAAGGACGGGGGGGCTCGGGAGACCCAGTACTTC. It yields the protein CASKDGGARETQYF.